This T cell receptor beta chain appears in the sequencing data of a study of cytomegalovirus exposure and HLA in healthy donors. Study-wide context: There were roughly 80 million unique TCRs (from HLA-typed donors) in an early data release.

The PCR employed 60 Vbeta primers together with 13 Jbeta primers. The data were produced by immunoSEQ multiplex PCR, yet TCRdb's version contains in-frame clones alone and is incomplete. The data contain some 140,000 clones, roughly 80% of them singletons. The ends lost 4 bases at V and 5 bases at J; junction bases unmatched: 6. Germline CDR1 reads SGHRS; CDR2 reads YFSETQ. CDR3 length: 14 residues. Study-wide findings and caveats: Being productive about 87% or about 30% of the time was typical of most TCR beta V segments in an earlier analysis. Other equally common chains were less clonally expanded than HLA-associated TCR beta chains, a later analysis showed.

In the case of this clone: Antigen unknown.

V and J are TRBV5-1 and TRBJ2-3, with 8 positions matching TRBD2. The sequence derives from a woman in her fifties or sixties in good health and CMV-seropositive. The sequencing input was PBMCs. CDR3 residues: CASSRSGGEDTQYF. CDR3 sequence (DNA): TGCGCCAGCAGCCGGAGCGGGGGAGAAGATACGCAGTATTTT.